This entry describes one T cell receptor (beta chain). Antigen: not known. At one boundary the junction diverges from the germline segment, which might be a read error. Using its own MiXCR run on the multiplex PCR reads, TCRdb lists one record per CDR3 protein. The sample records more than 80,000 distinct CDR3 sequences, 30% being singletons. These data are taken from a study of breast tumors, draining lymph nodes, adjacent tissues. Notes on the study in general: That most tumor T cells come from lymph nodes remained unproven. Findings are consistent with lymph node origin and intratumoral expansion of most tumor T cells. Tumor TCR diversity was below lymph nodes but above nontumor tissue.

Breast cancer patients provided tissue from their axillary draining lymph nodes. CDR1 and CDR2 from the germline V gene are SGHTS and YDEGEE. The CDR3 totals 15 residues. This TCR came from a female donor with breast cancer. Some clones in this sample may be carry-over from other donors' samples. The sample comprised axillary lymph node tissue. The rearrangement joins TRBV5-8 to TRBJ2-7; unclear D gene. CDR3 nucleotide sequence: TGTGCCAGCAGCTCCTCCCGGGCCAGCGAATACGGGCAGTACTTC. It yields the protein CASSSSRASEYGQYF.